This entry lists 16 T cell receptor beta chains sequenced from one sample in a study of identical twins. TCRdb re-analysed the 5' RACE reads in MiXCR, keeping a single row per CDR3 protein. The sample has roughly 710,000 distinct CDR3 sequences; less than 7% are singletons. Sequencing was carried out using naive T cells sorted from blood. The receptors were gathered from a man in his late teens or twenties in good health.

Many counts were recorded for this clonotype. The chain combines TRBV29-1 with TRBJ2-5, with unresolved D. V lost 7 bases and J lost 5, with 11 bases in between. Germline V lookup: CDR1 SQVTM, CDR2 ANQGSEA. The CDR3 totals 11 residues. The CDR3 loop is CSARTWETQYF. The CDR3 coding sequence is TGCAGCGCTCGGACGTGGGAGACCCAGTACTTC.

The rearrangement joins TRBV6-1 to TRBJ1-2, with D possibly matching TRBD1 (5 bases). Germline values: CDR1 MNHNS, CDR2 SASEGT. Trimming shortened V by 7 bases and J by 4 bases, and 19 bases separated the two germline ends. CDR3 length: 15 amino acids. The CDR3 bases are TGTGCCAGCATTGAGCCGGGACTGACCGTCTATGGCTACACCTTC. It translates to CASIEPGLTVYGYTF.

This sequence joins TRBV20-1 and TRBJ1-6; D gene ambiguous. This CDR3 has 14 residues. CDR1 is DFQATT, CDR2 SNEGSKA, per germline (reference sequence). Trimming removed 7 bases at V and 9 bases at J, with 19 bases between. This CDR3 is CSVRLQPGSSPLHF. CDR3 DNA: TGCAGTGTTCGCCTCCAGCCTGGCAGTTCACCCCTCCACTTT.

Only a few counts were recorded for this clonotype. This rearrangement joins TRBV19 to TRBJ1-5, with D possibly being TRBD1 (5 bases). Trimming stripped 5 bases from V and 7 bases from J, with 12 bases between. CDR1 is LNHDA and CDR2 is SQIVND in the germline V gene (reference sequence). The CDR3 totals 13 residues. CDR3 protein: CASSPWGRQPQHF. The CDR3 DNA follows: TGTGCCAGTAGTCCCTGGGGACGACAGCCCCAGCATTTT.

This clonotype was counted a few times. V and J are TRBV5-5 and TRBJ2-7; 12 bases match TRBD2. The CDR3 loop spans 17 amino acids. Trimming at V came to 4 bases and at J to 0 bases, leaving 8 bases not matched to a gene. CDR1 SGHKS and CDR2 YYEKEE come from the germline V gene (reference sequence). CDR3 nucleotides: TGTGCCAGCAGCCCCGAACGACTAGCGGGGGACTCCTACGAGCAGTACTTC. Translating gives CASSPERLAGDSYEQYF. The full variable domain, with the rest looked up from reference TRBV5-5 and TRBJ2-7, is DAGVTQSPTHLIKTRGQQVTLRCSPISGHKSVSWYQQVLGQGPQFIFQYYEKEERGRGNFPDRFSARQFPNYSSELNVNALLLGDSALYLCASSPERLAGDSYEQYFGPGTRLTVT.

This clonotype has ten or more counts. The genes are TRBV18 and TRBJ1-6, with D possibly being TRBD1 (6 bases). CDR1 is KGHSH, CDR2 LQKENI, per germline. This CDR3 has 15 residues. V lost 6 bases, J lost 7 bases, and 16 bases lay in between. CDR3 bases: TGTGCCAGCTCCACGAACGGCAGGGGAAATTCACCCCTCCACTTT. Translation gives CASSTNGRGNSPLHF.

This clonotype was detected a few times. This rearrangement joins TRBV20-1 to TRBJ2-3; TRBD1 is a possible D gene (6 bases). Looked up from germline, CDR1 is DFQATT and CDR2 is SNEGSKA (reference sequence). This CDR3 comprises 13 residues. The CDR3 region has the DNA TGCAGGGGACAAGAGGGTCACACAGATACGCAGTATTTT. Its translation: CRGQEGHTDTQYF.

This clonotype turned up a few times. The chain recombines TRBV6-2 or TRBV6-3 with TRBJ2-7, with a tentative D call TRBD2 (5 bases). The CDR3 is made up of 14 amino acids. V was trimmed by 2 bases and J by 3 bases, leaving 11 bases between them. Germline V CDR1 and CDR2: MNHEY, SVGEGT. The chain's CDR3 is CASSYGGRNYEQYF. The CDR3 bases are TGTGCCAGCAGTTACGGTGGGAGAAACTACGAGCAGTACTTC.

This clonotype occurred a few times. The chain carries TRBV28 and TRBJ2-2, with TRBD2 identical over 9 bases. With 3 bases clipped from V and 7 bases from J, the junction kept 9 bases outside the gene matches. Per the germline V gene, CDR1 is MDHEN and CDR2 is SYDVKM. The length of the CDR3 is 16 residues. As DNA, the CDR3 is TGTGCCAGCAGTTTCGGCGGGAGGGCCTGGGGCGGGGAGCTGTTTTTT. As protein: CASSFGGRAWGGELFF.

There are many counts of this clonotype. CDR3 nucleotides: TGCGCCAGCAGCTTGGTAGCGGGAGGAGTAACAGATACGCAGTATTTT. Its translation: CASSLVAGGVTDTQYF. This chain joins TRBV5-1 and TRBJ2-3; 10 bases line up with TRBD2. The CDR3 covers 16 residues. Per the germline V gene, CDR1 is SGHRS and CDR2 is YFSETQ. V trimming: 0 bases; J trimming: 3 bases; junction bases outside the gene matches: 4.

This clonotype was seen a handful of times. The V gene is TRBV10-3, the J gene TRBJ1-5; D call uncertain. Trimming cost V 4 bases and J 8 bases, with 15 bases left between them. Germline lookup yields CDR1 ENHRY and CDR2 SYGVKD. CDR3 length: 14 residues. CDR3 in DNA: TGTGCCATCAGTGGGCCCCAAGGGAATGAGCCCCAGCATTTT. It encodes CAISGPQGNEPQHF.

This clonotype was counted between two and nine times. The V gene is TRBV6-5, the J gene TRBJ2-7; D ambiguous. This CDR3 has 16 amino acids. The ends were cut back, 0 bases at V and 4 bases at J, with 16 bases in the middle. Germline CDR1 reads MNHEY; CDR2 reads SVGAGI. CDR3 coding DNA: TGTGCCAGCAGTTACTCCCGGGCTATCCCCCATTACGAGCAGTACTTC. This sequence encodes CASSYSRAIPHYEQYF.

In this sample, this clonotype turned up many times. CDR3 residues: CASRRDRAGGYTF. CDR3 in DNA: TGTGCCAGCAGGCGTGACAGGGCGGGGGGCTACACCTTC. The chain couples TRBV6-1 to TRBJ1-2; 7 bases are shared with TRBD1. Unmatched junction bases numbered 9, after V lost 6 bases and J lost 8 bases. The length of the CDR3 is 13 residues. CDR1 is MNHNS, CDR2 SASEGT, per germline.

This chain joins TRBV7-9 and TRBJ1-6, with D perhaps matching TRBD1 (6 bases). The germline gives CDR1 SEHNR, CDR2 FQNEAQ (reference sequence). The CDR3 extends over 15 amino acids. V lost 0 bases to trimming and J lost 10 bases, with 13 bases between them. As DNA, the CDR3 is TGTGCCAGCAGCTTAGCAGGCAGTGGGGGCTCACCCCTCCACTTT. This encodes CASSLAGSGGSPLHF.

This clonotype has more than one count but fewer than ten. The V call is TRBV20-1, the J call TRBJ2-1, with 8 bases fitting TRBD2. Germline values: CDR1 DFQATT, CDR2 SNEGSKA (reference sequence). The CDR3 has 16 residues. The junction had 12 bases not matched to a gene; V was cut back by 0 bases and J by 8 bases. The CDR3 here is CSARDAAGVAPYEQFF. CDR3 bases: TGCAGTGCTAGAGATGCAGCGGGAGTGGCGCCATATGAGCAGTTCTTC.

The V gene is TRBV7-8, the J gene TRBJ2-7; 13 bases line up with TRBD2. Germline V CDR1 and CDR2: SGHVS, FQNEAQ. The CDR3 is 16 residues long. V was clipped by 5 bases and J by 2 bases; unmatched bases: 6. DNA of the CDR3: TGTGCCAGCAGCCAAGGCGGGACTAGCGGGACCTACGAGCAGTACGTC. Protein product: CASSQGGTSGTYEQYV.